These 18 T cell receptor beta chains were sequenced from one sample in a study of T cell responses to AZD1222 COVID-19 vaccine. The table came from immunoSEQ multiplex PCR; TCRdb's copy has only in-frame clones and leaves some out. The repertoire has 140,000 to 150,000 clones, about 93% of them found once; the top ten carry under 6.5%. Sequenced here: peripheral blood, sampled on day 0 of AZD1222 vaccination. All receptors derive from an adult in good health.

The V and J genes are TRBV4-1 and TRBJ2-7, with unresolved D. With 0 bases removed from V and 4 bases from J, the gap between germline ends came to 13 bases. This CDR3 has 15 residues. Per germline, CDR1 MGHRA and CDR2 YSYEKL. The CDR3 reads CASSQEGLNIYEQYF. The CDR3, as DNA: TGCGCCAGCAGCCAAGAGGGTTTAAATATATACGAGCAGTACTTC.

V is TRBV11-2 and J is TRBJ1-1; 7 bases map to TRBD1. The CDR3 length is 14 residues. V gave up 5 bases and J gave up 2 bases; unmatched junction bases: 5. Germline V gene data show CDR1 as SGHAT and CDR2 as FQNNGV. The DNA for the CDR3 is TGTGCCAGCAGCCGAGACAGGGAAAACACTGAAGCTTTCTTT. Its translation is CASSRDRENTEAFF.

This rearrangement joins TRBV29-1 to TRBJ2-5, with TRBD2 matching over 7 bases. The CDR3 extends over 12 amino acids. The J segment lost 4 bases and the V segment lost 7 bases, leaving 6 bases of the junction unmatched. Germline CDR1 reads SQVTM; CDR2 reads ANQGSEA. The CDR3 region is CSAGSGGETQYF. CDR3 in DNA: TGCAGCGCAGGGTCGGGGGGAGAGACCCAGTACTTC. Together with reference TRBV29-1 and TRBJ2-5, the CDR3 gives the full variable domain: SAVISQKPSRDICQRGTSLTIQCQVDSQVTMMFWYRQQPGQSLTLIATANQGSEATYESGFVIDKFPISRPNLTFSTLTVSNMSPEDSSIYLCSAGSGGETQYFGPGTRLLVL.

The J gene is TRBJ2-3, the V gene TRBV4-1; 10 nucleotides align to TRBD1. The CDR3 length is 16 residues. From germline, CDR1 is MGHRA and CDR2 YSYEKL. V was pared by 3 bases and J by 1 base, with 4 bases of the junction left unmatched. CDR3 nucleotides: TGCGCCAGCAGCCAGCCGGACAGGGGGGGCACAGATACGCAGTATTTT. The encoded protein is CASSQPDRGGTDTQYF.

V gene TRBV27 combines with J gene TRBJ2-1; D could derive from TRBD1 or TRBD2 (5 bases each). V was pared by 5 bases and J by 4 bases, with 12 bases between. CDR3 length: 14 residues. The V gene's germline CDR1 is MNHEY and CDR2 SMNVEV (reference sequence). The CDR3 bases are TGTGCCAGCAGTCTAAGGGACGTGTACAATGAGCAGTTCTTC. Translation gives CASSLRDVYNEQFF.

Written as DNA, the CDR3 is TGTGCCAGCAGCGAAGGACTGGGGTACTATGGCTACACCTTC. Its protein is CASSEGLGYYGYTF. The V gene is TRBV5-6, the J gene TRBJ1-2; D gene ambiguous. The CDR3 spans 14 residues. CDR1 is SGHDT and CDR2 is YYEEEE in the germline V gene. Trimming left V 4 bases short and J 3 bases short, with 13 bases between.

This chain joins TRBV5-1 and TRBJ1-6, with D perhaps matching TRBD1 (5 bases). Germline lookup yields CDR1 SGHRS and CDR2 YFSETQ. V lost 0 bases and J lost 3, with 7 bases in between. This CDR3 is 15 amino acids long. CDR3: CASSLAGDYNSPLHF. CDR3 DNA: TGCGCCAGCAGCTTGGCGGGGGACTATAATTCACCCCTCCACTTT.

The CDR3 protein is CASSERRQDTQYF. As DNA, the CDR3 is TGTGCCAGCAGTGAGCGACGGCAAGATACGCAGTATTTT. The rearrangement uses TRBV6-1 and TRBJ2-3; D not resolved. Germline values: CDR1 MNHNS, CDR2 SASEGT. The CDR3 spans 13 residues. Between the trimmed V and J ends, which lost 3 bases and 5 bases, there was a span of 9 bases.

This sequence joins TRBV19 and TRBJ2-7, with no clear D. This CDR3 region has 13 residues. Germline assignment: CDR1 LNHDA and CDR2 SQIVND (reference sequence). The V gene lost 2 bases and the J gene lost 2 bases, with 7 bases spanning the gap. CDR3 sequence reads: CASSIRPTYEQYF. CDR3 nucleotides: TGTGCCAGTAGTATACGTCCTACCTACGAGCAGTACTTC.

The chain recombines TRBV6-5 with TRBJ2-7; D tentatively fits TRBD1 or TRBD2 (6 bases each). Looked up from germline, CDR1 is MNHEY and CDR2 is SVGAGI. The V gene lost 5 bases and the J gene lost 7 bases, with 18 bases spanning the gap. CDR3 size: 14 residues. This chain's CDR3 is CASSTEGGLREQYF. The CDR3 coding sequence is TGTGCCAGCAGTACCGAGGGGGGACTGAGGGAGCAGTACTTC.

This clone was observed a few times. The chain couples TRBV19 to TRBJ2-7, with TRBD2 identical over 7 bases. The CDR3 has 14 residues. Trimming at V came to 0 bases and at J to 4 bases, leaving 3 bases not matched to a gene. The germline CDR1 and CDR2 sequences are LNHDA and SQIVND (reference sequence). The CDR3 loop is CASSIDVGGYEQYF. The CDR3 nucleotides are TGTGCCAGTAGTATAGATGTGGGAGGGTACGAGCAGTACTTC.

Concerning this clone itself: Other DNA variants within this sample encode the same CDR3. J is TRBJ1-1 and V is TRBV6-1; D gene unclear. CDR3 length equals 14 residues. Germline V gives CDR1 MNHNS, CDR2 SASEGT. Deletions cut 1 base from V and 0 bases from J, with 6 bases between. CDR3 nucleotide sequence: TGTGCCAGCAGTGAAGGGACCGTGAACACTGAAGCTTTCTTT. Its protein is CASSEGTVNTEAFF.

The genes are TRBV28 and TRBJ2-5; TRBD2 aligns across 7 bases. The V and J ends lost 5 bases and 4 bases, in that order; junction bases with no gene match: 13. CDR3 length equals 16 residues. Germline V gene sequence: CDR1 MDHEN, CDR2 SYDVKM. The CDR3 protein is CASSQISGEWVETQYF. For the CDR3, the DNA is TGTGCCAGCAGTCAGATAAGCGGGGAGTGGGTAGAGACCCAGTACTTC.

J is TRBJ2-7 and V is TRBV2; 9 bases align to TRBD1. V shed 2 bases, J shed 2 bases, and the junction held 4 bases outside the gene matches. From germline, CDR1 is SNHLY and CDR2 FYNNEI. The CDR3 sequence is 15 residues long. The chain's CDR3 is CASSERTGETYEQYF. The DNA of the CDR3 is TGTGCCAGCAGTGAAAGGACAGGGGAGACCTACGAGCAGTACTTC.

This clone was observed once. CDR3 protein: CASSYTDWRNTEAFF. The CDR3 nucleotides read TGTGCCAGCAGCTATACGGACTGGCGGAACACTGAAGCTTTCTTT. The chain combines TRBV7-9 with TRBJ1-1; D uncertain. The CDR3 runs 15 residues. The ends were cut back, 4 bases at V and 1 base at J, with 13 bases in the middle. CDR1 and CDR2 from the germline V gene are SEHNR and FQNEAQ (reference sequence).

The chain recombines TRBV3-1 (or the pseudogene TRBV3-2) with TRBJ1-3; D remains ambiguous. The CDR3 consists of 16 residues. Trimming took off 1 base at V and 0 bases at J, with 10 bases between the two ends. The germline gives CDR1 LGHDT, CDR2 YNNKEL (reference sequence). CDR3 bases: TGTGCCAGCAGCCAAGTTGTGGCCTTCTCTGGAAACACCATATATTTT. Its protein is CASSQVVAFSGNTIYF.

The V call is TRBV30, the J call TRBJ1-4, with D possibly matching TRBD1 (6 bases). The V end was cut by 6 bases, the J end by 4 bases, with 15 bases between. The CDR3 is 14 amino acids. CDR1 is GTSNPN, CDR2 SVGIG, per germline (reference sequence). The CDR3 here is CACAGGLGNEKLFF. The CDR3 nucleotides read TGTGCCTGCGCCGGGGGGCTCGGTAATGAAAAACTGTTTTTT.

CDR3 in amino acids: CASSIRDRAYNEQFF. CDR3 DNA: TGTGCCAGTAGTATCCGGGACAGGGCCTACAATGAGCAGTTCTTC. The chain recombines TRBV19 with TRBJ2-1, with 9 nucleotides matching TRBD1. The CDR3 has 15 amino acids. V was clipped by 3 bases and J by 2 bases; unmatched bases: 2. Germline V lookup: CDR1 LNHDA, CDR2 SQIVND (reference sequence).